These 26 T cell receptor beta chains originate from one sample sequenced in a study of control samples from healthy donors and cancer patients. The table came from immunoSEQ multiplex PCR; TCRdb's copy has only in-frame clones and leaves some out. The table includes roughly 130,000 clones, about 91% detected once. Sequenced input: blood. The receptors here all came from a man between 18 and 29 years old in good health.

This clone was detected a few times. The V and J genes are TRBV6-5 and TRBJ1-6, with 7 bases aligning to TRBD1. The CDR3 extends over 15 amino acids. Looked up from germline, CDR1 is MNHEY and CDR2 is SVGAGI. Trimming took 2 bases from V and 6 from J; bases not matched to a gene: 4. The CDR3 DNA is TGTGCCAGCAGTTACGGGACAGTTCGTAATTCACCCCTCCACTTT. It translates to CASSYGTVRNSPLHF.

This chain uses TRBV30 with TRBJ2-1, with D uncertain. Trimming took off 3 bases at V and 0 bases at J, with 9 bases between the two ends. The germline V gene has CDR1 GTSNPN and CDR2 SVGIG (reference sequence). The CDR3 has 14 amino acids. The CDR3 DNA reads TGTGCCTGGAGACATCCGAGCTCCTACAATGAGCAGTTCTTC. It yields the protein CAWRHPSSYNEQFF.

This chain links TRBV10-3 with TRBJ2-7; 8 nucleotides match TRBD1. CDR1 and CDR2 from the germline V gene are ENHRY and SYGVKD. The CDR3 loop spans 13 amino acids. Unmatched junction bases numbered 15, after V lost 10 bases and J lost 10 bases. The CDR3 DNA reads as TGTGCCACCCAGCCGAGACAGGGGCCCCATCAGTACTTC. Its translation is CATQPRQGPHQYF.

This chain connects TRBV5-1 to TRBJ1-1; unclear D gene. Trimming cost V 4 bases and J 4 bases, with 8 bases left between them. The length of the CDR3 is 12 residues. CDR1 SGHRS and CDR2 YFSETQ come from the germline V gene. The DNA of the CDR3 is TGCGCCAGCAGCCCGGTTGGCACTGAAGCTTTCTTT. It translates to CASSPVGTEAFF.

This chain links TRBV9 with TRBJ2-3; TRBD1 aligns across 10 bases. Germline trimming cut 0 bases from V and 3 bases from J; bases unmatched to any gene: 1. Germline V gene data show CDR1 as SGDLS and CDR2 as YYNGEE. This CDR3 contains 15 residues. The CDR3 DNA reads TGTGCCAGCAGCGTAGAGGGACAGGGGACAGATACGCAGTATTTT. It yields the protein CASSVEGQGTDTQYF.

The V call is TRBV29-1, the J call TRBJ1-2; 12 bases are shared with TRBD1. CDR3 length equals 15 residues. Losses at the gene ends were 2 bases for V and 6 bases for J; bases not matched to a gene: 7. Germline lookup yields CDR1 SQVTM and CDR2 ANQGSEA. CDR3 region: CSVEIRDRGRDGYTF. The CDR3 DNA follows: TGCAGCGTTGAAATAAGGGACAGGGGGCGGGATGGCTACACCTTC.

This chain connects TRBV3-1 (or the pseudogene TRBV3-2) to TRBJ2-7, with a weak D call TRBD1 (6 bases). CDR3 size: 15 residues. The V and J ends lost 0 bases and 7 bases respectively, with 16 bases between them. Germline CDR1 LGHDT, CDR2 YNNKEL (reference sequence). The CDR3 region is CASSQDTVQGSEQYF. The CDR3 DNA sequence: TGTGCCAGCAGCCAAGATACCGTCCAGGGGAGTGAGCAGTACTTC.

V gene TRBV2 combines with J gene TRBJ1-1; a possible D gene is TRBD1 (5 bases). Between the trimmed V and J ends, which lost 4 bases and 1 base, there was a span of 7 bases. This CDR3 has 13 amino acids. The germline CDR1 and CDR2 sequences are SNHLY and FYNNEI. The CDR3: CASSGQWNTEAFF. The CDR3 DNA is TGTGCCAGCAGTGGACAGTGGAACACTGAAGCTTTCTTT.

This chain uses TRBV5-1 with TRBJ2-2, with TRBD2 identical over 15 bases. Trimming took 4 bases from V and 4 from J; bases not matched to a gene: 23. The CDR3 runs 23 residues. CDR1 SGHRS and CDR2 YFSETQ come from the germline V gene. CDR3 in DNA: TGCGCCAGCAGCCCCGGGTTGGGGCCCGGGACTAGCGGGGGGTTCCGTGGCACCGGGGAGCTGTTTTTT. Its translation: CASSPGLGPGTSGGFRGTGELFF.

The chain uses TRBV5-5 and TRBJ2-2, with D perhaps matching TRBD2 (5 bases). The V end lost 4 bases, the J end lost 4 bases, and 14 bases lay between the germline ends. Germline V gene lookup returns CDR1 SGHKS and CDR2 YYEKEE (reference sequence). The CDR3 consists of 15 residues. CDR3 loop: CASSTAGRGTGELFF. CDR3 bases: TGTGCCAGCAGCACGGCGGGTCGAGGCACCGGGGAGCTGTTTTTT.

The chain employs TRBV5-1 and TRBJ2-3; 7 bases match TRBD2. V dropped 4 bases and J dropped 4; count of bases not matched to a gene: 3. CDR3 length: 13 amino acids. Germline CDR1 and CDR2: SGHRS and YFSETQ. The CDR3 coding sequence is TGCGCCAGCAGCCTGGGGGGGGCAGATACGCAGTATTTT. This encodes CASSLGGADTQYF.

The chain employs TRBV9 and TRBJ2-2; unclear D gene. V lost 0 bases to trimming and J lost 0 bases, with 9 bases between them. Germline CDR1 and CDR2: SGDLS and YYNGEE. The CDR3 consists of 16 residues. CDR3 sequence reads: CASSVGPNSNTGELFF. In DNA form, the CDR3 reads TGTGCCAGCAGCGTAGGACCAAATTCGAACACCGGGGAGCTGTTTTTT. Using reference TRBV9 and TRBJ2-2 for the parts outside the CDR3, the full variable domain is DSGVTQTPKHLITATGQRVTLRCSPRSGDLSVYWYQQSLDQGLQFLIQYYNGEERAKGNILERFSAQQFPDLHSELNLSSLELGDSALYFCASSVGPNSNTGELFFGEGSRLTVL.

The V call is TRBV19, the J call TRBJ1-2; D is unresolved. Germline V CDR1 and CDR2: LNHDA, SQIVND (reference sequence). The CDR3 consists of 15 residues. The V end lost 3 bases, the J end lost 1 base, and 12 bases lay between the germline ends. The CDR3: CASSILTSINYGYTF. As DNA, the CDR3 is TGTGCCAGTAGTATCCTCACATCGATTAACTATGGCTACACCTTC. Based on the CDR3 plus reference TRBV19 and TRBJ1-2, the full variable domain is DGGITQSPKYLFRKEGQNVTLSCEQNLNHDAMYWYRQDPGQGLRLIYYSQIVNDFQKGDIAEGYSVSREKKESFPLTVTSAQKNPTAFYLCASSILTSINYGYTFGSGTRLTVV.

This clone was seen just once. J is TRBJ1-1 and V is TRBV5-4; D is undetermined. This CDR3 contains 11 residues. Per germline, CDR1 SGHNT and CDR2 YYREEE (reference sequence). The V end was cut by 2 bases, the J end by 5 bases, with 4 bases between. CDR3 protein: CASSFSTEAFF. The CDR3 nucleotides are TGTGCCAGCAGCTTTTCAACTGAAGCTTTCTTT.

CDR3 DNA: TGCGCCAGCAGCTTGCTGGCAGCGAGAGAGACCGGGGAGCTGTTTTTT. Encoded protein: CASSLLAARETGELFF. V and J are TRBV5-1 and TRBJ2-2; D uncertain. Looked up from germline, CDR1 is SGHRS and CDR2 is YFSETQ. Trimming cost V 1 base and J 5 bases, with 15 bases left between them. The CDR3 has 16 amino acids.

The gene calls are TRBV5-1 and TRBJ2-6; D may correspond to TRBD1 or TRBD2 (5 bases each). The CDR3 totals 15 residues. V was cut by 4 bases and J by 0 bases, with 8 bases left in between. Per germline, CDR1 SGHRS and CDR2 YFSETQ. The CDR3 reads CASSPGSSGANVLTF. CDR3 coding DNA: TGCGCCAGCAGCCCAGGGAGCTCTGGGGCCAACGTCCTGACTTTC.

As concerns this clone: The junction departs from germline at one end; a sequencing error may be responsible. This specimen includes other DNA sequences encoding the same CDR3. This sequence joins TRBV11-2 and TRBJ2-7, with 12 bases identical to TRBD2. Germline V gene sequence: CDR1 SGHAT, CDR2 FQNNGV. The CDR3 has 16 amino acids. CDR3 in amino acids: CASSSGLAGLSYEQYF. In DNA form, the CDR3 reads TGCGCCAGCAGCAGTGGACTAGCGGGGCTGTCCTACGAGCAGTACTTC. The full variable domain, in which reference TRBV11-2 and TRBJ2-7 provide the parts outside the CDR3, is EAGVAQSPRYKIIEKRQSVAFWCNPISGHATLYWYQQILGQGPKLLIQFQNNGVVDDSQLPKDRFSAERLKGVDSTLKIQPAKLEDSAVYLCASSSGLAGLSYEQYFGPGTRLTVT.

This clone was seen only once. J is TRBJ1-3 and V is TRBV12-3 or TRBV12-4; tentatively, D is TRBD1 (5 bases). The CDR3 totals 12 residues. Trimming left V 3 bases short and J 8 bases short, with 8 bases between. CDR3 DNA sequence: TGTGCCAGCAGTTTGGCGGGACACACCATATATTTT. Translation gives CASSLAGHTIYF.

This clone occurred once. The chain uses TRBV6-2 or TRBV6-3 and TRBJ2-3; D might be TRBD2 (7 bases). CDR1 and CDR2 from the germline V gene are MNHEY and SVGEGT. Trimming cost V 2 bases and J 4 bases, with 16 bases left between them. The CDR3 is made up of 16 amino acids. The CDR3 DNA reads TGTGCCAGCAGTTACCTCCCTGGGGGGGGCTCAGATACGCAGTATTTT. Protein sequence: CASSYLPGGGSDTQYF.

The chain employs TRBV6-5 and TRBJ1-2; 7 nucleotides align to TRBD1. V dropped 3 bases and J dropped 4; count of bases not matched to a gene: 11. Germline values: CDR1 MNHEY, CDR2 SVGAGI. The CDR3 consists of 16 residues. CDR3 sequence reads: CASSYSDRARSYGYTF. DNA for the CDR3: TGTGCCAGCAGTTATTCTGACAGGGCCCGGAGCTATGGCTACACCTTC.

Here the CDR3 DNA reads TGCGCCAGCAGCTTGGACCCAGGGGTGTACGAGCAGTACTTC. Translation: CASSLDPGVYEQYF. This sequence joins TRBV5-1 and TRBJ2-7; tentative D call: TRBD1 (6 bases). V lost 0 bases, J lost 4 bases, and 11 bases lay in between. Germline V gives CDR1 SGHRS, CDR2 YFSETQ. This CDR3 comprises 14 residues.

This CDR3 is CASRAGWLGYTF. CDR3 DNA: TGTGCCAGCAGGGCGGGCTGGTTGGGCTACACCTTC. J is TRBJ1-2 and V is TRBV6-5; D gene uncertain. Germline V gene sequence: CDR1 MNHEY, CDR2 SVGAGI. Trimming shortened V by 6 bases and J by 8 bases, and 13 bases separated the two germline ends. The CDR3 is 12 amino acids.

The chain is built from TRBV5-1 and TRBJ2-1; possibly TRBD2 for D (6 bases). V lost 4 bases and J lost 9, with 14 bases in between. Germline lookup yields CDR1 SGHRS and CDR2 YFSETQ. This CDR3 has 13 residues. CDR3 nucleotides: TGCGCCAGCAGCGGGGGGTCCGGAGGTGAGCAGTTCTTC. Translated: CASSGGSGGEQFF. The full variable domain, rest sourced from reference TRBV5-1 and TRBJ2-1, is KAGVTQTPRYLIKTRGQQVTLSCSPISGHRSVSWYQQTPGQGLQFLFEYFSETQRNKGNFPGRFSGRQFSNSRSEMNVSTLELGDSALYLCASSGGSGGEQFFGPGTRLTVL.

V gene TRBV2 combines with J gene TRBJ1-4; weak D call: TRBD1 (5 bases). This CDR3 has 13 amino acids. Germline V gene lookup returns CDR1 SNHLY and CDR2 FYNNEI. V was cut by 4 bases and J by 4 bases, with 7 bases left in between. CDR3 nucleotide sequence: TGTGCCAGCAGTGGACAGATTAATGAAAAACTGTTTTTT. Amino acid sequence: CASSGQINEKLFF. The entire variable domain, with the rest obtained from reference TRBV2 and TRBJ1-4, is as follows: EPEVTQTPSHQVTQMGQEVILRCVPISNHLYFYWYRQILGQKVEFLVSFYNNEISEKSEIFDDQFSVERPDGSNFTLKIRSTKLEDSAMYFCASSGQINEKLFFGSGTQLSVL.

V and J are TRBV7-9 and TRBJ1-1, with D hard to call. The germline CDR1 and CDR2 sequences are SEHNR and FQNEAQ (reference sequence). This CDR3 is built from 13 residues. V was trimmed by 1 base and J by 5 bases, leaving 8 bases between them. In nucleotides, the CDR3 is TGTGCCAGCAGCTTAGATGGCTTAACTGAAGCTTTCTTT. Residues: CASSLDGLTEAFF.

This clone has only one observation. J is TRBJ2-7 and V is TRBV5-1; D gene ambiguous. The CDR3 totals 14 residues. CDR1 is SGHRS, CDR2 YFSETQ, per germline. V was trimmed by 4 bases and J by 6 bases, leaving 17 bases between them. In DNA, the CDR3 is TGCGCCAGCAGCGCGGCAGTCCCTCCCGGCGAGCAGTACTTC. It codes for CASSAAVPPGEQYF.